This T cell receptor beta chain is from a study of long-term antiretroviral therapy in people with HIV. From germline, CDR1 is ENHRY and CDR2 SYGVKD. V lost 4 bases and J lost 0, with 7 bases in between. The CDR3 consists of 14 residues. This clone was found once. Per individual, the PBMC samples numbered at least one pre-ART and at least two post-ART. HIV-positive participants were all treated in the United States. At survey level, the immunoSEQ assay was run in its v3.0 version. Produced via immunoSEQ multiplex PCR; TCRdb's table is partial and in-frame only. The sample includes 25,000 to 35,000 clones, 85% to 95% of them seen just once.

This sequence originates from a man in his fifties or sixties with HIV. The sample was unsorted PBMCs, taken 5.3 years after starting antiretroviral therapy. The chain joins TRBV10-3 to TRBJ1-5; D gene ambiguous. The CDR3 nucleotides read TGTGCCATCAGTGGAGGGAATAGCAATCAGCCCCAGCATTTT. Translating it yields CAISGGNSNQPQHF.